Sequencing of this TCR beta chain was carried out in a study of tumor and adjacent non-tumor tissue in lung cancer. RNA was extracted from bulk tissue without any cell sorting. The normal lung tissue was taken more than 3 cm from the tumor edge. Three rounds of nested PCR, following a modified ARM-PCR protocol, produced the TCRbeta library. Each CDR3 protein is one row after TCRdb ran MiXCR on the multiplex PCR reads. Here the sample spans roughly 67,000 distinct CDR3 sequences, more than 75% being singletons. Sequenced input: distant non-tumor lung tissue. This sequence originates from a man aged 55 to 70 with non-small cell lung cancer.

The CDR3: CASSYSGTVTDIQYF. The DNA for the CDR3 is TGTGCCAGCAGTTACTCAGGGACAGTCACAGATATACAGTATTTT. The rearrangement uses TRBV6-2 or TRBV6-3 and TRBJ2-3, with 7 bases fitting TRBD1. The CDR3 covers 15 residues. In germline, CDR1 is MNHEY, CDR2 SVGEGT. The V gene end was trimmed by 0 bases and the J gene end by 12 bases; junction bases not matched to a gene: 12.